The next 8 T cell receptor beta chains were all read from a single sample in a study of T cell changes during pregnancy in multiple sclerosis. Here immunoSEQ multiplex PCR was the method, and the copy in TCRdb shows in-frame clones only, minus some. The data show around 50,000 clones, approximately 91% seen once. The sample was CD4+ T cells from peripheral blood mononuclear cells, taken after pregnancy. These receptors originate from a female donor in good health, enrolled as a control in a pregnancy study.

The genes are TRBV15 and TRBJ1-2; D remains unclear. The germline V and J ends were trimmed by 2 bases and 1 base, with 14 bases remaining between them. The CDR3 loop spans 16 amino acids. Germline CDR1 and CDR2: LNHNV and YYDKDF (reference sequence). CDR3 region: CATSRWANTLNYGYTF. The CDR3 nucleotides read TGTGCCACCAGCAGATGGGCCAACACCCTTAACTATGGCTACACCTTC. The variable domain in full, with the rest retrieved from reference TRBV15 and TRBJ1-2, is DAMVIQNPRYQVTQFGKPVTLSCSQTLNHNVMYWYQQKSSQAPKLLFHYYDKDFNNEADTPDNFQSRRPNTSFCFLDIRSPGLGDTAMYLCATSRWANTLNYGYTFGSGTRLTVV.

This clone has a single count. The genes are TRBV28 and TRBJ2-3; D gene ambiguous. This CDR3 spans 17 amino acids. V was trimmed by 3 bases and J by 2 bases, leaving 18 bases between them. Germline lookup yields CDR1 MDHEN and CDR2 SYDVKM. CDR3 residues: CASSFTLVLKLTDTQYF. In DNA form, the CDR3 reads TGTGCCAGCAGTTTCACTTTGGTTTTGAAACTCACAGATACGCAGTATTTT.

The chain recombines TRBV27 with TRBJ1-4; 8 nucleotides match TRBD1. Germline loops: CDR1 MNHEY, CDR2 SMNVEV (reference sequence). Trimming took 6 bases from V and 3 from J; bases not matched to a gene: 12. The CDR3 totals 17 residues. The CDR3 nucleotides read TGTGCCAGCAGGGCCCGGACAGGGTGGTTGGCTAATGAAAAACTGTTTTTT. Protein: CASRARTGWLANEKLFF.

The V call is TRBV6-1, the J call TRBJ1-2, with 7 positions matching TRBD1. Per germline, CDR1 MNHNS and CDR2 SASEGT. V lost 4 bases and J lost 5; bases outside the gene matches: 4. The CDR3 is made up of 13 amino acids. CDR3 sequence reads: CASSVGGAYGYTF. DNA for the CDR3: TGTGCCAGCAGTGTAGGGGGCGCGTATGGCTACACCTTC.

The chain joins TRBV15 to TRBJ1-2; D not certain. The CDR3 contains 13 residues. Germline V gene sequence: CDR1 LNHNV, CDR2 YYDKDF (reference sequence). The V end was cut by 4 bases, the J end by 6 bases, with 12 bases between. The CDR3 protein is CATSTPGLHGYTF. CDR3 sequence (DNA): TGTGCCACCAGCACCCCAGGCCTCCATGGCTACACCTTC.

This chain links TRBV4-2 with TRBJ1-4; TRBD1 agrees at 8 bases. J gave up 4 bases and V 0 bases, and 7 bases lay outside the gene matches. The CDR3 contains 17 residues. Germline values: CDR1 LGHNA, CDR2 YNFKEQ. The CDR3 DNA sequence: TGTGCCAGCAGCCAAGATGCACCAGGGGGCCTTAATGAAAAACTGTTTTTT. Translated: CASSQDAPGGLNEKLFF.

This chain links TRBV19 with TRBJ2-1; TRBD2 aligns across 7 bases. V dropped 2 bases and J dropped 6; count of bases not matched to a gene: 16. Germline CDR1 reads LNHDA; CDR2 reads SQIVND (reference sequence). The CDR3 contains 18 residues. Written as DNA, the CDR3 is TGTGCCAGTAGTATAACCCGGGAGGCCCTACGGATACCCAATGAGCAGTTCTTC. Translated: CASSITREALRIPNEQFF.

V gene TRBV19 combines with J gene TRBJ2-1, with TRBD1 as a possible D gene (5 bases). The CDR3 extends over 16 amino acids. The V end was cut by 7 bases, the J end by 1 base, with 17 bases between. Germline V gene lookup returns CDR1 LNHDA and CDR2 SQIVND (reference sequence). The CDR3 loop is CASTSTPQGSYNEQFF. CDR3 in DNA: TGTGCCAGTACCTCAACTCCCCAGGGTTCCTACAATGAGCAGTTCTTC.